Presented here are 30 T cell receptor beta chains from one specimen sequenced in a study of OX40 agonist ivuxolimab in advanced cancers. The library relied on the immunoSEQ multiplex PCR assay. TCRdb's version of the immuneACCESS table is confined to in-frame rearrangements and falls short of the full clone set. An unresolved V gene accounts for under half of the shortfall where checked; the remainder is of unknown origin. This sample has 66,000 or so clones in its table, and 92% of those were observed once. The top ten clonotypes cover around 20% of the sample. This specimen was CD4+ or CD8+ T cells sorted from blood, taken in a trial of the OX40 agonist ivuxolimab. The receptor set was obtained from an adult with an advanced solid tumor such as melanoma, head and neck, liver or kidney cancer.

This chain links TRBV28 with TRBJ2-1, with a tentative D call TRBD2 (5 bases). This CDR3 is 14 amino acids long. CDR1 and CDR2 from the germline V gene are MDHEN and SYDVKM. V lost 0 bases to trimming and J lost 4 bases, with 7 bases between them. The CDR3 coding sequence is TGTGCCAGCAGTTTATGGGGGAGATACAATGAGCAGTTCTTC. Translated, it gives CASSLWGRYNEQFF.

V and J are TRBV19 and TRBJ1-5; D is uncertain. Trimming removed 3 bases at V and 3 bases at J, with 9 bases between. This CDR3 has 14 amino acids. From germline, CDR1 is LNHDA and CDR2 SQIVND (reference sequence). CDR3 sequence: CASSMGAYNQPQHF. CDR3 bases: TGTGCCAGTAGTATGGGAGCCTACAATCAGCCCCAGCATTTT.

This clone was seen only a few times. The chain joins TRBV27 to TRBJ1-5; D possibly corresponds to TRBD1 (6 bases). The CDR3 length is 17 residues. V dropped 5 bases and J dropped 7 bases, with 24 bases sitting between them. Germline V CDR1 and CDR2: MNHEY, SMNVEV (reference sequence). CDR3 coding DNA: TGTGCCAGCAGTGCCCTGCACTCATTGACAGGCGGACAGCCCCAGCATTTT. Protein: CASSALHSLTGGQPQHF.

This clone was seen only once. Other DNA variants within this sample encode the same CDR3. The chain carries TRBV2 and TRBJ1-5, with unresolved D. The V gene lost 0 bases and the J gene lost 1 base, with 7 bases spanning the gap. This CDR3 contains 15 residues. Per the germline V gene, CDR1 is SNHLY and CDR2 is FYNNEI. Written as DNA, the CDR3 is TGTGCCAGCAGTGAAGCGCGAGGGAGCAATCAGCCCCAGCATTTT. This encodes CASSEARGSNQPQHF.

The rearrangement links TRBV15 to TRBJ2-1; weak D call: TRBD2 (6 bases). CDR3 length: 13 residues. Germline-derived CDR1 and CDR2 are LNHNV and YYDKDF (reference sequence). The germline V and J ends were trimmed by 4 bases and 8 bases, with 12 bases remaining between them. CDR3: CATSNLLADEQFF. CDR3 bases: TGTGCCACCAGCAACCTACTAGCCGATGAGCAGTTCTTC.

CDR3 bases: TGTGCCTGGAGTGGCGGCATGAAGATGAACACTGAAGCTTTCTTT. Translated, it gives CAWSGGMKMNTEAFF. This chain links TRBV30 with TRBJ1-1, with D uncertain. The germline V gene encodes CDR1 GTSNPN and CDR2 SVGIG (reference sequence). The V end was cut by 1 base, the J end by 0 bases, with 12 bases between. This CDR3 region has 15 residues.

CDR3 sequence: CASMERGVSGANVLTF. Written as DNA, the CDR3 is TGTGCCAGCATGGAGAGGGGAGTGTCCGGGGCCAACGTCCTGACTTTC. The chain couples TRBV2 to TRBJ2-6; D tentatively fits TRBD1 or TRBD2 (5 bases each). V shed 7 bases and J shed 4 bases, with 17 bases lying between them. The CDR3 consists of 16 residues. Germline loops: CDR1 SNHLY, CDR2 FYNNEI. The full variable domain, its missing parts supplied by reference TRBV2 and TRBJ2-6, is EPEVTQTPSHQVTQMGQEVILRCVPISNHLYFYWYRQILGQKVEFLVSFYNNEISEKSEIFDDQFSVERPDGSNFTLKIRSTKLEDSAMYFCASMERGVSGANVLTFGAGSRLTVL.

The chain joins TRBV27 to TRBJ1-5, with D hard to call. CDR3 length equals 16 residues. Germline V CDR1 and CDR2: MNHEY, SMNVEV (reference sequence). Between the trimmed V and J ends, which lost 0 bases and 1 base, there was a span of 10 bases. The chain's CDR3 is CASSLSGGLSNQPQHF. CDR3 DNA sequence: TGTGCCAGCAGTTTATCGGGCGGGCTGAGCAATCAGCCCCAGCATTTT.

V usage is TRBV7-2 and J usage is TRBJ2-7; 10 nucleotides line up with TRBD1. CDR3 length: 14 amino acids. V dropped 5 bases and J dropped 6; count of bases not matched to a gene: 7. Per the germline V gene, CDR1 is SGHTA and CDR2 is FQGNSA. The CDR3 reads CASSPRTGGGEQYF. CDR3 sequence (DNA): TGTGCCAGCAGCCCGCGGACAGGGGGGGGCGAGCAGTACTTC.

This chain connects TRBV7-9 to TRBJ1-1; D is uncertain. Germline V gene sequence: CDR1 SEHNR, CDR2 FQNEAQ (reference sequence). The CDR3 consists of 14 residues. The V and J ends lost 2 bases and 4 bases respectively, with 11 bases between them. CDR3 residues: CASSLSGPATEAFF. The CDR3 nucleotides are TGTGCCAGCAGCTTATCAGGACCGGCCACTGAAGCTTTCTTT.

The chain carries TRBV11-2 and TRBJ2-1, with D uncertain. The germline gives CDR1 SGHAT, CDR2 FQNNGV. CDR3 size: 15 residues. Trimming cost V 7 bases and J 3 bases, with 16 bases left between them. The CDR3 spells CASTNPVVGYNEQFF. The CDR3 bases are TGTGCCAGCACCAATCCCGTGGTAGGCTACAATGAGCAGTTCTTC.

The chain is built from TRBV27 and TRBJ2-1; tentatively, D is TRBD2 (5 bases). Trimming stripped 5 bases from V and 2 bases from J, with 13 bases between. The CDR3 contains 15 residues. The V gene's germline CDR1 is MNHEY and CDR2 SMNVEV (reference sequence). The CDR3 DNA sequence: TGTGCCAGCAGTCTCACTAGTGGTCCCTACAATGAGCAGTTCTTC. Its translation: CASSLTSGPYNEQFF.

V is TRBV27 and J is TRBJ2-1, with unresolved D. The V gene's germline CDR1 is MNHEY and CDR2 SMNVEV (reference sequence). The CDR3 runs to 16 residues. With 7 bases removed from V and 0 bases from J, the gap between germline ends came to 16 bases. The chain's CDR3 is CASITPPGSSYNEQFF. The CDR3 DNA sequence: TGTGCCAGCATCACCCCGCCCGGAAGCTCCTACAATGAGCAGTTCTTC.

The genes are TRBV2 and TRBJ2-2; 7 bases map to TRBD1. Per germline, CDR1 SNHLY and CDR2 FYNNEI. V was pared by 2 bases and J by 1 base, with 4 bases of the junction left unmatched. This CDR3 has 16 amino acids. The CDR3 reads CASSELQGENTGELFF. The CDR3 DNA is TGTGCCAGCAGTGAATTGCAGGGGGAGAACACCGGGGAGCTGTTTTTT.

This clone has just one count. The V and J genes are TRBV2 and TRBJ1-4, with a possible D match to TRBD1 (5 bases). The CDR3 is 12 amino acids. Germline V gene lookup returns CDR1 SNHLY and CDR2 FYNNEI. Trimming cost V 3 bases and J 14 bases, with 13 bases left between them. Here the CDR3 DNA reads TGTGCCAGCAGTGATCCGGGGCCTAATCTGTTTTTT. Translation gives CASSDPGPNLFF. Full variable domain (rest looked up from reference TRBV2 and TRBJ1-4): EPEVTQTPSHQVTQMGQEVILRCVPISNHLYFYWYRQILGQKVEFLVSFYNNEISEKSEIFDDQFSVERPDGSNFTLKIRSTKLEDSAMYFCASSDPGPNLFFGSGTQLSVL.

The chain uses TRBV30 and TRBJ2-2; the D call may be TRBD1 or TRBD2 (5 bases each). The CDR3 covers 15 residues. V was trimmed by 4 bases and J by 0 bases, leaving 12 bases between them. CDR1 and CDR2 (germline): GTSNPN, SVGIG (reference sequence). CDR3 in DNA: TGTGCCTGGACTGTACGGGACGCGAACACCGGGGAGCTGTTTTTT. Encoded protein: CAWTVRDANTGELFF. Supplemented by reference TRBV30 and TRBJ2-2, the full variable domain reads SQTIHQWPATLVQPVGSPLSLECTVEGTSNPNLYWYRQAAGRGLQLLFYSVGIGQISSEVPQNLSASRPQDRQFILSSKKLLLSDSGFYLCAWTVRDANTGELFFGEGSRLTVL.

The chain uses TRBV27 and TRBJ2-1; D might be TRBD2 (7 bases). The CDR3 consists of 16 residues. Looked up from germline, CDR1 is MNHEY and CDR2 is SMNVEV (reference sequence). The V and J ends lost 2 bases and 2 bases respectively, with 13 bases between them. As DNA, the CDR3 is TGTGCCAGCAGTTTAATAGGGGGGGCACCCTACAATGAGCAGTTCTTC. The encoded protein is CASSLIGGAPYNEQFF.

This clone was detected only a few times. The rearrangement links TRBV28 to TRBJ2-1; 11 bases line up with TRBD2. Germline assignment: CDR1 MDHEN and CDR2 SYDVKM. The CDR3 is made up of 15 amino acids. With 3 bases clipped from V and 6 bases from J, the junction kept 4 bases outside the gene matches. CDR3 sequence (DNA): TGTGCCAGCAGTTTCGGGACTAGCGGCCTCAATGAGCAGTTCTTC. This encodes CASSFGTSGLNEQFF.

The chain is built from TRBV2 and TRBJ2-2; D possibly matches TRBD1 or TRBD2 (5 bases each). Germline V gene data show CDR1 as SNHLY and CDR2 as FYNNEI. V gave up 5 bases and J gave up 6 bases, with 22 bases separating them. The CDR3 extends over 17 amino acids. The CDR3 nucleotides read TGTGCCAGCAGTCCCCAACCAGGGAGATCCTGGGCCGGGGAGCTGTTTTTT. Amino acids: CASSPQPGRSWAGELFF.

The chain recombines TRBV28 with TRBJ2-7; unclear D gene. The V gene lost 5 bases and the J gene lost 12 bases, with 14 bases spanning the gap. The germline CDR1 and CDR2 sequences are MDHEN and SYDVKM. CDR3 length: 11 amino acids. DNA for the CDR3: TGTGCCAGCAGTCTAAACAACCTTGTGTACTTC. This encodes CASSLNNLVYF.

The chain recombines TRBV11-3 with TRBJ1-5; D possibly corresponds to TRBD1 (6 bases). V lost 5 bases to trimming and J lost 2 bases, with 19 bases between them. CDR1 is SGHNT, CDR2 YENEEA, per germline. The CDR3 runs to 17 residues. CDR3 in amino acids: CASSHTNGQHGNQPQHF. The CDR3 nucleotides are TGTGCCAGCAGCCATACGAACGGACAGCATGGCAATCAGCCCCAGCATTTT.

The rearrangement uses TRBV27 and TRBJ1-2; weak D call: TRBD1 (5 bases). The CDR3 is 15 amino acids. Germline CDR1 is MNHEY and CDR2 is SMNVEV (reference sequence). Between the trimmed V and J ends, which lost 5 bases and 1 base, there was a span of 14 bases. CDR3 amino acids: CASSRTLANNYGYTF. As DNA, the CDR3 is TGTGCCAGCAGTCGGACACTAGCGAATAACTATGGCTACACCTTC.

The chain couples TRBV5-5 to TRBJ1-4; D possibly corresponds to TRBD1 (5 bases). The CDR3 consists of 13 residues. CDR1 SGHKS and CDR2 YYEKEE come from the germline V gene (reference sequence). Trimming pared 4 bases from V and 10 bases from J, leaving 14 bases between. The CDR3 sequence: CASSNDGGVKLFF. The CDR3, as DNA: TGTGCCAGCAGCAACGACGGGGGGGTAAAACTGTTTTTT.

This rearrangement joins TRBV29-1 to TRBJ2-1; D assignment may be TRBD1 or TRBD2 (7 bases each). The CDR3 totals 14 residues. V shed 5 bases and J shed 7 bases, with 18 bases lying between them. In germline, CDR1 is SQVTM, CDR2 ANQGSEA. The CDR3 protein is CSVSQGGAVNEQFF. The CDR3 DNA reads TGCAGCGTTAGCCAGGGGGGGGCGGTAAATGAGCAGTTCTTC.

The rearrangement links TRBV5-1 to TRBJ2-1, with 11 nucleotides matching TRBD2. This CDR3 is 16 amino acids long. V was clipped by 0 bases and J by 2 bases; unmatched bases: 1. Germline loops: CDR1 SGHRS, CDR2 YFSETQ. CDR3 in amino acids: CASSLVAGGPYNEQFF. The CDR3 nucleotides read TGCGCCAGCAGCTTGGTAGCGGGAGGGCCCTACAATGAGCAGTTCTTC.

The V call is TRBV11-3, the J call TRBJ2-2, with D tentatively TRBD1 (6 bases). In germline, CDR1 is SGHNT, CDR2 YENEEA. V lost 5 bases and J lost 6, with 16 bases in between. CDR3 size: 15 residues. The chain's CDR3 is CASSDRLPPAGELFF. In DNA form, the CDR3 reads TGTGCCAGCAGCGACAGGCTACCCCCCGCCGGGGAGCTGTTTTTT. Combining the CDR3 with reference TRBV11-3 and TRBJ2-2 gives the whole variable domain EAGVVQSPRYKIIEKKQPVAFWCNPISGHNTLYWYLQNLGQGPELLIRYENEEAVDDSQLPKDRFSAERLKGVDSTLKIQPAELGDSAVYLCASSDRLPPAGELFFGEGSRLTVL.

J is TRBJ2-1 and V is TRBV19, with D maybe TRBD2 (5 bases). Germline CDR1 is LNHDA and CDR2 is SQIVND (reference sequence). This CDR3 is built from 15 residues. V was trimmed by 4 bases and J by 4 bases, leaving 14 bases between them. The CDR3 coding sequence is TGTGCCAGTAGTACATCTAGCCCCCGTTACAATGAGCAGTTCTTC. Translation: CASSTSSPRYNEQFF. The entire variable domain, with the rest obtained from reference TRBV19 and TRBJ2-1, is as follows: DGGITQSPKYLFRKEGQNVTLSCEQNLNHDAMYWYRQDPGQGLRLIYYSQIVNDFQKGDIAEGYSVSREKKESFPLTVTSAQKNPTAFYLCASSTSSPRYNEQFFGPGTRLTVL.

The chain uses TRBV4-2 and TRBJ2-2; D is possibly TRBD1 (5 bases). The CDR3 extends over 15 amino acids. Germline V gives CDR1 LGHNA, CDR2 YNFKEQ. Trimming took 3 bases from V and 4 from J, leaving 12 bases between them. Here the CDR3 DNA reads TGTGCCAGCAGCCAGGGGCCCGTGGGCACCGGGGAGCTGTTTTTT. It specifies CASSQGPVGTGELFF.

This clone was counted once. The chain links TRBV28 to TRBJ2-2; 7 nucleotides match TRBD2. The trim removed 11 bases at V and 2 bases at J, leaving 2 bases unmatched. From germline, CDR1 is MDHEN and CDR2 SYDVKM. The CDR3 has 12 residues. CDR3: CAGTTNTGELFF. CDR3 bases: TGTGCCGGGACTACTAACACCGGGGAGCTGTTTTTT.

The chain couples TRBV4-3 to TRBJ2-3; 7 nucleotides match TRBD2. The CDR3 extends over 17 amino acids. With V trimmed by 2 bases and J by 0 bases, 8 bases remained unmatched. The germline CDR1 and CDR2 sequences are LGHNA and YSLEER. CDR3 loop: CASSQIGGTTSTDTQYF. In nucleotides, the CDR3 is TGCGCCAGCAGCCAAATCGGGGGGACCACTAGCACAGATACGCAGTATTTT.